One sample yielded the 10 T cell receptor beta chains listed below, sequenced in a study of blood T cell repertoires in COVID-19. Only in-frame clones appear in the TCRdb table, and some are missing; sequencing was by immunoSEQ multiplex PCR. The sample lists around 75,000 clones, 80% seen once, with 13% in the top ten. Specimen: peripheral blood. All receptors derive from a man aged 45-65 years with COVID-19, enrolled during active disease.

The chain carries TRBV5-1 and TRBJ1-4; no firm D call. V lost 6 bases and J lost 4, with 13 bases in between. Per germline, CDR1 SGHRS and CDR2 YFSETQ. The CDR3 runs 14 residues. In DNA, the CDR3 is TGCGCCAGCACTCGGAGCGGCGGTAATGAAAAACTGTTTTTT. Amino acid sequence: CASTRSGGNEKLFF.

Many counts were recorded for this clone. The V call is TRBV3-1 (or the pseudogene TRBV3-2), the J call TRBJ1-5, with 7 bases fitting TRBD1. The germline V gene encodes CDR1 LGHDT and CDR2 YNNKEL (reference sequence). The CDR3 runs 15 residues. J gave up 7 bases and V 5 bases, and 11 bases lay outside the gene matches. CDR3 in amino acids: CASSRTDRSRQPQHF. CDR3 DNA: TGTGCCAGCAGCAGGACGGACAGGTCCCGCCAGCCCCAGCATTTT.

V gene TRBV7-8 combines with J gene TRBJ2-7; 9 nucleotides align to TRBD2. This CDR3 comprises 13 residues. Germline V lookup: CDR1 SGHVS, CDR2 FQNEAQ. V was pared by 5 bases and J by 5 bases, with 4 bases of the junction left unmatched. The DNA for the CDR3 is TGTGCCAGCAGCCGTAGCGGGAGACACGAGCAGTACTTC. Encoded protein: CASSRSGRHEQYF.

This rearrangement joins TRBV4-3 to TRBJ1-2, with D possibly being TRBD1 (6 bases). V was cut by 4 bases and J by 8 bases, with 20 bases left in between. Germline loops: CDR1 LGHNA, CDR2 YSLEER. CDR3 size: 15 residues. The CDR3 loop reads CASSPTIEGVEGYTF. The CDR3, as DNA: TGCGCCAGCAGCCCAACAATAGAGGGGGTGGAAGGCTACACCTTC.

This clone was recorded many times. The V call is TRBV5-5, the J call TRBJ2-7; perhaps TRBD2 as D (6 bases). V was cut by 3 bases and J by 7 bases, with 14 bases left in between. This CDR3 has 13 amino acids. CDR1 and CDR2 from the germline V gene are SGHKS and YYEKEE (reference sequence). The CDR3 loop reads CASSSGVGWEQYF. CDR3 coding DNA: TGTGCCAGCAGCTCGGGGGTTGGTTGGGAGCAGTACTTC.

J is TRBJ2-5 and V is TRBV5-4; 14 nucleotides align to TRBD2. The CDR3 is made up of 19 amino acids. With V trimmed by 0 bases and J by 4 bases, 11 bases remained unmatched. CDR1 SGHNT and CDR2 YYREEE come from the germline V gene (reference sequence). The DNA of the CDR3 is TGTGCCAGCAGCTTGGGACCCTTACGTGGGACTAGCGGGAGAGAGACCCAGTACTTC. Its protein product is CASSLGPLRGTSGRETQYF.

The chain uses TRBV30 and TRBJ1-4, with TRBD1 matching 8 bases. CDR1 and CDR2 from the germline V gene are GTSNPN and SVGIG (reference sequence). This CDR3 comprises 15 residues. V trimming: 5 bases; J trimming: 0 bases; junction bases outside the gene matches: 5. CDR3 DNA sequence: TGTGCCTGGGGTGGACAGGGTCCAACTAATGAAAAACTGTTTTTT. This sequence encodes CAWGGQGPTNEKLFF.

The chain employs TRBV7-9 and TRBJ2-7, with 7 bases identical to TRBD1. The germline CDR1 and CDR2 sequences are SEHNR and FQNEAQ (reference sequence). The CDR3 sequence is 14 residues long. The ends lost 1 base at V and 3 bases at J; junction bases unmatched: 3. The CDR3, as DNA: TGTGCCAGCAGCTTAGTGGGACAGTTCTACGAGCAGTACTTC. Its translation is CASSLVGQFYEQYF.

The genes are TRBV6-5 and TRBJ1-4; the D gene is possibly TRBD1 (5 bases). The CDR3 has 12 amino acids. Germline V CDR1 and CDR2: MNHEY, SVGAGI. V lost 6 bases and J 7 bases, leaving 9 bases between the germline ends. The CDR3 protein is CASRGQSEKLFF. The CDR3 region has the DNA TGTGCCAGCAGGGGGCAGAGTGAAAAACTGTTTTTT.

The chain employs TRBV4-3 and TRBJ1-3; D unclear. Germline CDR1 reads LGHNA; CDR2 reads YSLEER. The V and J ends lost 0 bases and 0 bases respectively, with 12 bases between them. The length of the CDR3 is 17 residues. This CDR3 reads CASSQDLPGRSGNTIYF. CDR3 DNA: TGCGCCAGCAGCCAAGACCTCCCGGGTCGCTCTGGAAACACCATATATTTT.